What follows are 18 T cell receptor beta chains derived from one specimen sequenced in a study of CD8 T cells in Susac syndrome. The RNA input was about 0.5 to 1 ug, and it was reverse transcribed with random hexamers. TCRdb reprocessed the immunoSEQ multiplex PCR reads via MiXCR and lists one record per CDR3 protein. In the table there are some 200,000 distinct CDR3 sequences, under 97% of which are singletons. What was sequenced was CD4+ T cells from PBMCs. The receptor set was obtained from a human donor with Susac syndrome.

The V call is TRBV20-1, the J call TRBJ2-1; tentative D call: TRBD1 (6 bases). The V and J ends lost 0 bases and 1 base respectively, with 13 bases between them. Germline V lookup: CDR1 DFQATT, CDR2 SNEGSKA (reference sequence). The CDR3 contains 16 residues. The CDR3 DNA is TGCAGTGCTAGAGAGAGGGGGTATAGGTCCTACAATGAGCAGTTCTTC. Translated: CSARERGYRSYNEQFF.

The CDR3 loop reads CASSRGQRQETQYF. CDR3 sequence (DNA): TGTGCCAGTAGTAGGGGACAAAGACAAGAGACCCAGTACTTC. V gene TRBV19 combines with J gene TRBJ2-5, with D perhaps matching TRBD1 (6 bases). Germline assignment: CDR1 LNHDA and CDR2 SQIVND (reference sequence). The CDR3 contains 14 residues. With 4 bases removed from V and 2 bases from J, the gap between germline ends came to 11 bases.

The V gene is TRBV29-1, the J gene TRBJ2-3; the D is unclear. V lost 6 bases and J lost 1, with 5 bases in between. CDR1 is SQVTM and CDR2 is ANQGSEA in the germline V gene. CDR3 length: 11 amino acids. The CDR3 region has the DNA TGCAGCGTCCGCCGCACAGATACGCAGTATTTT. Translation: CSVRRTDTQYF.

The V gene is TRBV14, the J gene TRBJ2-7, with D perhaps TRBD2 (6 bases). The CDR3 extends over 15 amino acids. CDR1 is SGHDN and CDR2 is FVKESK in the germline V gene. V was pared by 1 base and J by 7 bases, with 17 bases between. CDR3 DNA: TGTGCCAGCAGCCAAGTGGGACTTCACCTGGGGGAGCAGTACTTC. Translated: CASSQVGLHLGEQYF.

The CDR3 sequence is CASSLMATGELFF. CDR3 nucleotide sequence: TGCGCCAGCAGCTTGATGGCAACCGGGGAGCTGTTTTTT. The chain has TRBV5-1 and TRBJ2-2; D remains unclear. V was cut by 1 base and J by 5 bases, with 6 bases left in between. The length of the CDR3 is 13 residues. CDR1 is SGHRS, CDR2 YFSETQ, per germline.

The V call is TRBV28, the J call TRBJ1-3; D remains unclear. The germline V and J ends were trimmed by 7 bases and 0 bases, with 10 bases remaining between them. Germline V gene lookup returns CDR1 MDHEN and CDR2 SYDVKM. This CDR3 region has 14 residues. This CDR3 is CASKPASSGNTIYF. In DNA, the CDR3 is TGTGCCAGCAAGCCAGCTAGCTCTGGAAACACCATATATTTT.

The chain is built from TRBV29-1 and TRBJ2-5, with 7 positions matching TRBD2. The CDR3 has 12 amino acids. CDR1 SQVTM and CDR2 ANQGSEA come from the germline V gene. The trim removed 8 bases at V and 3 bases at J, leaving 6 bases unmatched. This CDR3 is CSIRLAEETQYF. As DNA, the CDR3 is TGCAGCATCAGGCTAGCGGAAGAGACCCAGTACTTC.

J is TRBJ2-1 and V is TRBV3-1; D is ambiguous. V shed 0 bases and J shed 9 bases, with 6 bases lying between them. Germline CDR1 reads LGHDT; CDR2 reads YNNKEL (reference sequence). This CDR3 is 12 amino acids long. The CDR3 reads CASSQDGPEQFF. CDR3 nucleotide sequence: TGTGCCAGCAGCCAAGATGGCCCTGAGCAGTTCTTC.

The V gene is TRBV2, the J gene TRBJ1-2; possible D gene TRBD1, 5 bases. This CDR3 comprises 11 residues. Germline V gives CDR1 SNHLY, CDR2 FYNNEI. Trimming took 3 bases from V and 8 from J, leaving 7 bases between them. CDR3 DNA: TGTGCCAGCAGTGATTGGGGGGGCTACACCTTC. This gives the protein CASSDWGGYTF.

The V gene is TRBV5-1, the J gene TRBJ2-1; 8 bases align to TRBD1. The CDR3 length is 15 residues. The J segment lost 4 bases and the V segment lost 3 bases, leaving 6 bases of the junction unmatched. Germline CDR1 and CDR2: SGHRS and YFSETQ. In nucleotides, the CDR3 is TGCGCCAGCAGCTCGGACAGGGCGTATTACAATGAGCAGTTCTTC. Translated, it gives CASSSDRAYYNEQFF. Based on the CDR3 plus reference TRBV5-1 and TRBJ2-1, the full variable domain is KAGVTQTPRYLIKTRGQQVTLSCSPISGHRSVSWYQQTPGQGLQFLFEYFSETQRNKGNFPGRFSGRQFSNSRSEMNVSTLELGDSALYLCASSSDRAYYNEQFFGPGTRLTVL.

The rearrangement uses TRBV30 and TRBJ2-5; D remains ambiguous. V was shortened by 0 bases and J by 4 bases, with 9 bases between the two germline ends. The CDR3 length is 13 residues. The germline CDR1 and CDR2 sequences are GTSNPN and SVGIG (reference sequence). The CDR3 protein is CAWSVQVRETQYF. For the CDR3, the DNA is TGTGCCTGGAGTGTGCAGGTTAGAGAGACCCAGTACTTC.

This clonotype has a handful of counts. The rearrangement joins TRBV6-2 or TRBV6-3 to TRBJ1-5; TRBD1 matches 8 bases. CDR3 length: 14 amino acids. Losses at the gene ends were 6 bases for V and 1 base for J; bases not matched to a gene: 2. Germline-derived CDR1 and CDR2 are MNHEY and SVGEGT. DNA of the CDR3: TGTGCCAGCAGACGGACAGGGAGCAATCAGCCCCAGCATTTT. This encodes CASRRTGSNQPQHF.

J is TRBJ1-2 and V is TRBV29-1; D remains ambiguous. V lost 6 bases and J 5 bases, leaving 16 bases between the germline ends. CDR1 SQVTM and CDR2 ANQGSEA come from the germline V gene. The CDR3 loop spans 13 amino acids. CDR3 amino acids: CSVDVREGYGYTF. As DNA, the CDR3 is TGCAGCGTGGACGTTCGGGAAGGGTATGGCTACACCTTC.

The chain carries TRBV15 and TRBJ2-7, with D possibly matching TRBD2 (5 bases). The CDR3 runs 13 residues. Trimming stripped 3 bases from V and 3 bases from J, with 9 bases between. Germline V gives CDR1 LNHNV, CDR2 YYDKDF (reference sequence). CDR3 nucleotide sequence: TGTGCCACCAGCAGCCCTAGCCTCTACGAGCAGTACTTC. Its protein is CATSSPSLYEQYF.

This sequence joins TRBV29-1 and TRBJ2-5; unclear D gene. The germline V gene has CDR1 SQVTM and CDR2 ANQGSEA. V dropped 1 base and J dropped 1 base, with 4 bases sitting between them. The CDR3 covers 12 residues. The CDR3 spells CSVEAVQETQYF. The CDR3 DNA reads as TGCAGCGTTGAAGCGGTCCAAGAGACCCAGTACTTC.

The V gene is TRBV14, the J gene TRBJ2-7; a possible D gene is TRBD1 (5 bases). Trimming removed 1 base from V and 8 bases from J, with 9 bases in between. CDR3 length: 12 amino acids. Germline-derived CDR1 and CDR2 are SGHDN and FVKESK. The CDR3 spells CASSQVSGQQYF. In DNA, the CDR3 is TGTGCCAGCAGCCAAGTATCAGGGCAGCAGTACTTC.

CDR3 amino acids: CSAKNSGANVLTF. In DNA, the CDR3 is TGCAGTGCTAAGAACTCTGGGGCCAACGTCCTGACTTTC. The chain is built from TRBV20-1 and TRBJ2-6; unclear D gene. The CDR3 has 13 residues. The germline V gene encodes CDR1 DFQATT and CDR2 SNEGSKA (reference sequence). Deletions cut 4 bases from V and 0 bases from J, with 4 bases between.

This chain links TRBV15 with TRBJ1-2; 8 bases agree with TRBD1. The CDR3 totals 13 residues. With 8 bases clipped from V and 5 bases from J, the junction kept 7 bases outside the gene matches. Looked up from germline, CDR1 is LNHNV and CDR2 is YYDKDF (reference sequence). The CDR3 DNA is TGTGCCACCTCACGGGACAGGAATTATGGCTACACCTTC. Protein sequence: CATSRDRNYGYTF.